The sequence of this TCR beta chain was determined in a study of blood T cell repertoires in COVID-19. Study-wide background: COVID-19 samples collected from the United States, Italy and Spain covered acute and convalescent phases.

TCRdb's copy holds only in-frame clones and misses some; the assay was immunoSEQ multiplex PCR. The profile shows some 160,000 clones, 79% of them singletons. The J segment lost 4 bases and the V segment lost 0 bases, leaving 4 bases of the junction unmatched. CDR1 is MDHEN and CDR2 is SYDVKM in the germline V gene. This CDR3 has 15 amino acids. This clone appeared once. This receptor was obtained from a woman aged 65 to 85 in a cohort exposed to, infected with or recovered from COVID-19 (not recorded which). The rearrangement uses TRBV28 and TRBJ1-1, with 8 bases identical to TRBD1. The sample was PBMCs or T cells enriched from blood (not recorded which). DNA of the CDR3: TGTGCCAGCAGTTTATGGGACAGGGTGTCCACTGAAGCTTTCTTT. Amino acids: CASSLWDRVSTEAFF.